One sample yielded the 13 T cell receptor beta chains listed below, sequenced in a study of blood T cells in healthy people across ages. Combining a sample-barcoded 5' primer with a J-beta primer mix, a second PCR ran for roughly 7 to 11 cycles. TCRdb recomputed calls from the 5' RACE reads with MiXCR, one row per CDR3 protein. The table lists some 1.4 million distinct CDR3 sequences, 42% of them singletons, with 6.5% to 10% in the top ten. Source material: blood. The receptor source for this set is a woman aged 18-29 years in good health.

This clonotype was seen more than once but under ten times. The V call is TRBV28, the J call TRBJ1-4, with D maybe TRBD1 (6 bases). CDR3 size: 15 residues. With 2 bases removed from V and 8 bases from J, the gap between germline ends came to 15 bases. Germline lookup yields CDR1 MDHEN and CDR2 SYDVKM. The CDR3 spells CASSLGGAPSEKLFF. DNA of the CDR3: TGTGCCAGCAGTTTAGGGGGGGCGCCATCGGAAAAACTGTTTTTT.

The chain carries TRBV5-1 and TRBJ1-2; TRBD1 aligns across 8 bases. The trim removed 4 bases at V and 4 bases at J, leaving 9 bases unmatched. The CDR3 contains 15 residues. Germline V gives CDR1 SGHRS, CDR2 YFSETQ. CDR3 in amino acids: CASSPDPGTGYGYTF. CDR3 bases: TGCGCCAGCAGCCCGGATCCTGGGACAGGCTATGGCTACACCTTC.

This chain connects TRBV6-5 to TRBJ1-2; possible D gene TRBD1, 5 bases. From germline, CDR1 is MNHEY and CDR2 SVGAGI. Deletions cut 2 bases from V and 6 bases from J, with 13 bases between. The CDR3 sequence is 14 residues long. The CDR3 sequence is CASSYAGGKDGYTF. Written as DNA, the CDR3 is TGTGCCAGCAGTTACGCGGGGGGGAAAGATGGCTACACCTTC.

The V and J genes are TRBV9 and TRBJ2-4, with D perhaps being TRBD1 or TRBD2 (5 bases each). The germline V gene has CDR1 SGDLS and CDR2 YYNGEE. The V end was cut by 0 bases, the J end by 0 bases, with 13 bases between. The CDR3 totals 17 residues. The CDR3 DNA reads TGTGCCAGCAGCGTAGGCGTGGGGGTTATAGCCAAAAACATTCAGTACTTC. The encoded protein is CASSVGVGVIAKNIQYF.

The chain links TRBV10-3 to TRBJ2-7; 11 bases are a match to TRBD1. CDR3 size: 15 residues. Germline CDR1 is ENHRY and CDR2 is SYGVKD. V shed 3 bases and J 4 bases; nucleotides not matched to a gene: 5. The CDR3 DNA sequence: TGTGCCATCAGTGACTCGGACAGGGGGCATTACGAGCAGTACTTC. It translates to CAISDSDRGHYEQYF.

The chain uses TRBV6-1 and TRBJ1-6, with TRBD1 matching over 10 bases. Looked up from germline, CDR1 is MNHNS and CDR2 is SASEGT. Losses at the gene ends were 5 bases for V and 9 bases for J; bases not matched to a gene: 7. CDR3 size: 15 residues. CDR3 sequence reads: CASSWNRDRGSPLHF. DNA for the CDR3: TGTGCCAGCAGTTGGAACCGGGACAGGGGTTCACCCCTCCACTTT.

In this sample, this clonotype turned up a few times. The chain is built from TRBV20-1 and TRBJ2-7; possibly TRBD1 or TRBD2 for D (6 bases each). V lost 2 bases and J lost 1, with 15 bases in between. CDR1 is DFQATT and CDR2 is SNEGSKA in the germline V gene (reference sequence). The CDR3 consists of 15 residues. The chain's CDR3 is CSARSGGGKSYEQYF. CDR3 DNA: TGCAGTGCTAGATCTGGGGGCGGGAAGTCCTACGAGCAGTACTTC.

This chain joins TRBV6-5 and TRBJ2-1; tentatively, D is TRBD2 (6 bases). Germline V gene sequence: CDR1 MNHEY, CDR2 SVGAGI. The V end lost 11 bases, the J end lost 8 bases, and 16 bases lay between the germline ends. This CDR3 region has 12 residues. CDR3 nucleotides: TGTGCCGTTAGGGGCTGGGGGGATGAGCAGTTCTTC. Its translation: CAVRGWGDEQFF.

This clonotype was counted only a few times. The chain couples TRBV7-2 to TRBJ1-5, with a weak D call TRBD1 (5 bases). CDR1 and CDR2 from the germline V gene are SGHTA and FQGNSA. V was pared by 4 bases and J by 7 bases, with 17 bases between. The CDR3 consists of 15 residues. The CDR3 DNA is TGTGCCAGCAGCTCAAAGGTCAGGGCTGGACAGCCCCAGCATTTT. Amino acid sequence: CASSSKVRAGQPQHF.

The V and J genes are TRBV10-3 and TRBJ1-1; 7 bases map to TRBD1. J gave up 6 bases and V 10 bases, and 8 bases lay outside the gene matches. The CDR3 sequence is 12 residues long. The germline V gene encodes CDR1 ENHRY and CDR2 SYGVKD. CDR3 sequence: CATKDRSPEAFF. CDR3 nucleotide sequence: TGTGCCACAAAGGACAGGTCGCCTGAAGCTTTCTTT.

Concerning this clonotype itself: An end of the junction does not agree with germline; a read error may underlie this. The V call is TRBV4-1, the J call TRBJ2-1; 7 bases align to TRBD2. The CDR3 totals 12 residues. Per germline, CDR1 MGHRA and CDR2 YSYEKL. The CDR3 nucleotides read TGCGCCAGCAGCCTAAGTAGCGGGCCGGCAGTCTTC. It specifies CASSLSSGPAVF.

This clonotype has ten or more counts. The chain links TRBV29-1 to TRBJ2-7, with TRBD1 matching 7 bases. The CDR3 spans 15 residues. The germline gives CDR1 SQVTM, CDR2 ANQGSEA. Trimming at V came to 6 bases and at J to 0 bases, leaving 11 bases not matched to a gene. The CDR3 sequence: CSVEGRQGYSYEQYF. The CDR3 region has the DNA TGCAGCGTCGAGGGCAGACAGGGCTACTCCTACGAGCAGTACTTC.

Notes on this clonotype: The junction shows a germline mismatch at one end, possibly a read error. This chain uses TRBV6-1 with TRBJ2-5, with 10 bases fitting TRBD2. Looked up from germline, CDR1 is MNHNS and CDR2 is SASEGT. The CDR3 sequence is 16 residues long. CDR3 sequence: CASSEGVAGGQETQYF. CDR3 DNA: TGTGCCAGCAGCGAAGGGGTAGCGGGAGGACAAGAGACCCAGTACTTC.